The 26 T cell receptor beta chains in this list originate from one sample, sequenced in a study of T cells in Graves' hyperthyroidism and ophthalmopathy. The source material, RNA transcripts, was used to amplify TCR beta CDR3 regions. The HTBI set primed first-round TCR CDR3 RT-PCR. One entry per CDR3 protein, called by TCRdb with MiXCR from the multiplex PCR reads. The table has over 250,000 distinct CDR3 sequences, 20% to 25% seen once. Sequenced sample: blood. Receptors were obtained from a middle-aged man with Graves' hyperthyroidism that later progressed to Graves' ophthalmopathy.

This clonotype has ten or more counts. The chain has TRBV6-5 and TRBJ2-2, with D unresolved. CDR1 and CDR2 (germline): MNHEY, SVGAGI. V was clipped by 6 bases and J by 4 bases, with 15 bases between them. This CDR3 has 15 residues. The CDR3 DNA sequence: TGTGCCAGCAGCCGATGGGATGCGTCCACCGGGGAGCTGTTTTTT. This gives the protein CASSRWDASTGELFF.

This clonotype appeared a few times. The CDR3 here is CASSLVGTGLFYTF. CDR3 DNA: TGTGCCAGCAGCCTAGTCGGGACAGGATTATTCTACACCTTC. The J gene is TRBJ1-2, the V gene TRBV3-1, with 8 bases lining up with TRBD1. Per the germline V gene, CDR1 is LGHDT and CDR2 is YNNKEL (reference sequence). The trim removed 4 bases at V and 10 bases at J, leaving 11 bases unmatched. The CDR3 consists of 14 residues.

This chain links TRBV3-1 with TRBJ1-2; 7 bases agree with TRBD1. Germline CDR1 LGHDT, CDR2 YNNKEL (reference sequence). J gave up 6 bases and V 2 bases, and 9 bases lay outside the gene matches. This CDR3 region has 15 residues. CDR3 region: CASSQKQGFANGYTF. The CDR3 bases are TGTGCCAGCAGCCAAAAACAGGGGTTCGCTAATGGCTACACCTTC.

This clonotype was seen ten or more times. The chain combines TRBV27 with TRBJ2-5, with D unresolved. This CDR3 is built from 12 residues. Germline lookup yields CDR1 MNHEY and CDR2 SMNVEV (reference sequence). The V and J ends lost 11 bases and 0 bases respectively, with 10 bases between them. The CDR3 sequence: CAGTKYQETQYF. The CDR3 region has the DNA TGTGCCGGCACCAAGTACCAAGAGACCCAGTACTTC.

Only a few counts were recorded for this clonotype. V gene TRBV25-1 combines with J gene TRBJ1-6; D is unclear. The CDR3 is 13 amino acids. V was clipped by 6 bases and J by 10 bases, with 13 bases between them. In germline, CDR1 is MGHDK, CDR2 SYGVNS. The CDR3 is CASSLVSGSPLHF. The CDR3 DNA follows: TGTGCCAGCAGCCTAGTGAGCGGGTCACCCCTCCACTTT.

This clonotype showed up many times. V gene TRBV12-3 or TRBV12-4 combines with J gene TRBJ2-6; D might be TRBD1 (5 bases). The CDR3 totals 15 residues. V lost 10 bases to trimming and J lost 4 bases, with 17 bases between them. DNA of the CDR3: TGTGCCATAAACCAGGGTTCTTCCGGGGCCAACGTCCTGACTTTC. It is translated as CAINQGSSGANVLTF.

The table lists this clonotype with many counts. V gene TRBV5-1 combines with J gene TRBJ1-1; 7 bases line up with TRBD1. Trimming removed 3 bases from V and 1 base from J; junction bases left unmatched: 3. This CDR3 comprises 14 residues. Germline-derived CDR1 and CDR2 are SGHRS and YFSETQ. The CDR3 spells CASSSRDRNTEAFF. In DNA, the CDR3 is TGCGCCAGCAGCTCCAGGGACAGGAACACTGAAGCTTTCTTT.

This clonotype was counted once. The gene calls are TRBV5-1 and TRBJ2-4; 7 bases are shared with TRBD1. There are 14 residues in the CDR3. V trimming: 5 bases; J trimming: 4 bases; junction bases outside the gene matches: 6. The germline V gene encodes CDR1 SGHRS and CDR2 YFSETQ. The CDR3 reads CASSTGTAKNIQYF. The CDR3 DNA follows: TGCGCCAGCAGTACCGGGACAGCTAAAAACATTCAGTACTTC. The full variable domain, in which reference TRBV5-1 and TRBJ2-4 provide the parts outside the CDR3, is KAGVTQTPRYLIKTRGQQVTLSCSPISGHRSVSWYQQTPGQGLQFLFEYFSETQRNKGNFPGRFSGRQFSNSRSEMNVSTLELGDSALYLCASSTGTAKNIQYFGAGTRLSVL.

V is TRBV11-2 and J is TRBJ2-6; TRBD2 agrees at 8 bases. The CDR3 totals 18 residues. In germline, CDR1 is SGHAT, CDR2 FQNNGV. Losses at the gene ends were 6 bases for V and 4 bases for J; bases not matched to a gene: 14. Here the CDR3 DNA reads TGTGCCAGCAGACCAGCGGGAGTGGCCCGCCCCGGGGCCAACGTCCTGACTTTC. It specifies CASRPAGVARPGANVLTF.

CDR3 protein: CASGLDSGEQYF. In nucleotides, the CDR3 is TGTGCTAGTGGTTTAGACAGTGGCGAGCAGTACTTC. V is TRBV12-5 and J is TRBJ2-7; weak D call: TRBD1 (5 bases). Germline assignment: CDR1 LGHNT and CDR2 FRNRAP. Trimming took off 3 bases at V and 6 bases at J, with 9 bases between the two ends. CDR3 size: 12 residues.

This clonotype was counted ten times or more. This chain links TRBV12-3 or TRBV12-4 with TRBJ1-2; perhaps TRBD1 as D (5 bases). The CDR3 has 12 residues. V was cut by 8 bases and J by 7 bases, with 14 bases left in between. CDR3 bases: TGTGCCAGCCGGATAGGGGACGCTGGCTACACCTTC. This translates into CASRIGDAGYTF.

This clonotype was found many times. This chain joins TRBV11-3 and TRBJ1-3; D is undetermined. CDR3 length: 15 residues. V was cut by 5 bases and J by 2 bases, with 13 bases left in between. Germline CDR1 reads SGHNT; CDR2 reads YENEEA. CDR3 coding DNA: TGTGCCAGCAGCGTACAAGGAGAAGCTGGAAACACCATATATTTT. Translating it yields CASSVQGEAGNTIYF.

This clonotype was counted many times. The rearrangement joins TRBV29-1 to TRBJ2-5; possibly TRBD1 for D (6 bases). The V and J ends lost 4 bases and 5 bases respectively, with 20 bases between them. Germline V gene sequence: CDR1 SQVTM, CDR2 ANQGSEA. This CDR3 spans 15 amino acids. The CDR3 bases are TGCAGCGTTGTAGGTAGGACAGAACCGGGGGAGACCCAGTACTTC. Protein product: CSVVGRTEPGETQYF. The full variable domain, its missing parts supplied by reference TRBV29-1 and TRBJ2-5, is SAVISQKPSRDICQRGTSLTIQCQVDSQVTMMFWYRQQPGQSLTLIATANQGSEATYESGFVIDKFPISRPNLTFSTLTVSNMSPEDSSIYLCSVVGRTEPGETQYFGPGTRLLVL.

This clonotype was recorded at least ten times. The rearrangement joins TRBV4-2 to TRBJ2-7; D is unclear. Germline assignment: CDR1 LGHNA and CDR2 YNFKEQ. Trimming removed 4 bases from V and 7 bases from J, with 20 bases in between. This CDR3 has 15 amino acids. In DNA form, the CDR3 reads TGTGCCAGCAGCCTCTACCACCCAGGAACCTTAGAGCAGTACTTC. This encodes CASSLYHPGTLEQYF.

Many counts were recorded for this clonotype. The chain recombines TRBV29-1 with TRBJ2-2, with unresolved D. Trimming removed 7 bases at V and 1 base at J, with 13 bases between. Germline CDR1 and CDR2: SQVTM and ANQGSEA. The CDR3 loop spans 14 amino acids. This CDR3 reads CSAVRTQNTGELFF. Here the CDR3 DNA reads TGCAGCGCCGTGAGGACCCAGAACACCGGGGAGCTGTTTTTT.

The chain has TRBV28 and TRBJ2-7; 12 bases match TRBD1. The V and J ends lost 6 bases and 4 bases, in that order; junction bases with no gene match: 13. The CDR3 runs to 17 residues. CDR1 and CDR2 (germline): MDHEN, SYDVKM. CDR3 in amino acids: CASSSTFWDRGLYEQYF. The CDR3 DNA reads as TGTGCCAGCAGCTCGACCTTTTGGGACAGGGGGCTATACGAGCAGTACTTC.

This clonotype was seen repeatedly, ten times or more. The chain employs TRBV27 and TRBJ2-3; tentative D call: TRBD2 (7 bases). This CDR3 has 17 residues. Deletions cut 5 bases from V and 1 base from J, with 19 bases between. The germline V gene encodes CDR1 MNHEY and CDR2 SMNVEV (reference sequence). CDR3 nucleotides: TGTGCCAGCAGTCCAAGGCGGGGGCTAGGGGGCACAGATACGCAGTATTTT. Translating it yields CASSPRRGLGGTDTQYF.

This clonotype is a singleton in its sample. V is TRBV10-3 and J is TRBJ2-2; unclear D gene. There are 16 residues in the CDR3. The V gene lost 0 bases and the J gene lost 0 bases, with 8 bases spanning the gap. Germline CDR1 is ENHRY and CDR2 is SYGVKD. The CDR3 DNA sequence: TGTGCCATCAGTGAGTCTGGCGAGGCGAACACCGGGGAGCTGTTTTTT. It encodes CAISESGEANTGELFF.

The genes are TRBV20-1 and TRBJ1-1; 9 positions match TRBD1. The CDR3 is made up of 16 amino acids. J gave up 6 bases and V 5 bases, and 16 bases lay outside the gene matches. Germline CDR1 reads DFQATT; CDR2 reads SNEGSKA (reference sequence). Here the CDR3 reads CSARRWTGDSRPEAFF. The CDR3 nucleotides read TGCAGTGCTCGCCGATGGACAGGGGACAGTCGCCCTGAAGCTTTCTTT.

The chain carries TRBV12-3 or TRBV12-4 and TRBJ1-1; D might be TRBD1 (5 bases). V was pared by 0 bases and J by 6 bases, with 8 bases between. The CDR3 spans 13 residues. DNA for the CDR3: TGTGCCAGCAGTTTAGCGCAGGGATCTGAAGCTTTCTTT. This sequence encodes CASSLAQGSEAFF.

This clonotype was recorded many times. The rearrangement uses TRBV6-5 and TRBJ2-5; D is undetermined. Trimming left V 0 bases short and J 9 bases short, with 11 bases between. Germline V gene sequence: CDR1 MNHEY, CDR2 SVGAGI. There are 13 residues in the CDR3. The CDR3 reads CASSYSLDGAQYF. The CDR3, as DNA: TGTGCCAGCAGTTACTCGTTGGATGGGGCCCAGTACTTC.

This clonotype showed up many times. The chain couples TRBV10-3 to TRBJ2-7; 14 bases are a match to TRBD2. The CDR3 spans 13 residues. CDR1 ENHRY and CDR2 SYGVKD come from the germline V gene. V dropped 6 bases and J dropped 5; count of bases not matched to a gene: 0. The CDR3: CAIRGLAGDEQYF. DNA for the CDR3: TGTGCCATCAGGGGACTAGCGGGAGACGAGCAGTACTTC.

This clonotype was recorded many times. This chain links TRBV19 with TRBJ2-2; D is unresolved. Between the trimmed V and J ends, which lost 8 bases and 3 bases, there was a span of 4 bases. The germline V gene encodes CDR1 LNHDA and CDR2 SQIVND (reference sequence). The CDR3 is 11 amino acids. Here the CDR3 reads CASGDTGELFF. The CDR3 region has the DNA TGTGCCAGTGGGGACACCGGGGAGCTGTTTTTT.

The chain links TRBV6-1 to TRBJ2-5; no reliable D call. Germline values: CDR1 MNHNS, CDR2 SASEGT. This CDR3 contains 12 residues. Trimming left V 6 bases short and J 1 base short, with 6 bases between. The chain's CDR3 is CASRQPQETQYF. CDR3 sequence (DNA): TGTGCCAGCAGACAGCCCCAAGAGACCCAGTACTTC.

This clonotype was seen at least ten times. The rearrangement joins TRBV30 to TRBJ1-5; D is uncertain. There are 14 residues in the CDR3. The V gene's germline CDR1 is GTSNPN and CDR2 SVGIG (reference sequence). Trimming left V 0 bases short and J 6 bases short, with 12 bases between. The CDR3: CAWSVNVGFQPQHF. The CDR3 DNA is TGTGCCTGGAGTGTAAATGTGGGTTTTCAGCCCCAGCATTTT.

V gene TRBV6-5 combines with J gene TRBJ2-2; 7 bases align to TRBD2. V dropped 2 bases and J dropped 2; count of bases not matched to a gene: 8. CDR3 length: 17 residues. In germline, CDR1 is MNHEY, CDR2 SVGAGI. This chain's CDR3 is CASSYPRGRTNTGELFF. The DNA for the CDR3 is TGTGCCAGCAGTTACCCCCGCGGGAGAACTAACACCGGGGAGCTGTTTTTT.